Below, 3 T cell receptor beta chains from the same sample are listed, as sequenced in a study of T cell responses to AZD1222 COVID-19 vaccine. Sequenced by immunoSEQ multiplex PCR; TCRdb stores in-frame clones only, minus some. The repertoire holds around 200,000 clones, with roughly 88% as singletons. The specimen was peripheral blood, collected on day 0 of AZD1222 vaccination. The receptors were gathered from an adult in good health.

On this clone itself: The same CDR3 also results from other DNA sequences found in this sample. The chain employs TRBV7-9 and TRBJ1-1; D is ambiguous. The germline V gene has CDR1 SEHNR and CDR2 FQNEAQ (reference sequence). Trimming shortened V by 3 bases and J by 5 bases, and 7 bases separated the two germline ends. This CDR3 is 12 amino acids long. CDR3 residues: CASSFSGTEAFF. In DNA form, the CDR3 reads TGTGCCAGCAGCTTCTCTGGTACTGAAGCTTTCTTT.

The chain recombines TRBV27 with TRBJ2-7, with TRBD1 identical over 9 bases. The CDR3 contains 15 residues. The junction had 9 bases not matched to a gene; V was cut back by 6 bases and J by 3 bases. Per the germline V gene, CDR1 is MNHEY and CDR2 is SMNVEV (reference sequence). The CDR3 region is CASSDHRGLDYEQYF. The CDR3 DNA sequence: TGTGCCAGCAGCGACCACAGGGGGCTAGACTACGAGCAGTACTTC.

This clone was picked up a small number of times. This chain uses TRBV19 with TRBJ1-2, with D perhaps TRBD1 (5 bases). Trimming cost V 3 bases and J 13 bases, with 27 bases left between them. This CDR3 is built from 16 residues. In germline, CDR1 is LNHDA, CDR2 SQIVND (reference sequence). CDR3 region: CASSMGRESYESRSTF. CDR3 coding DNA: TGTGCCAGTAGTATGGGCAGGGAATCATATGAGTCCCGCTCCACCTTC.